This T cell receptor beta chain was recorded in a study of OX40 agonist ivuxolimab in advanced cancers. General study points: Researchers did not determine the expanded peripheral T cells' antigen specificity. The authors also found low normalized T-cell clonal expansion in some nonresponders.

This clone came up once. Its antigen is currently unknown. Germline CDR1 reads MDHEN; CDR2 reads SYDVKM. J gave up 2 bases and V 6 bases, and 11 bases lay outside the gene matches. The CDR3 totals 16 residues. Method: immunoSEQ multiplex PCR; TCRdb's copy keeps in-frame clones and lacks some. Among approximately 60,000 clones listed, approximately 80% were seen once. At baseline, cycle 4 day 1, and cycle 7 day 1, blood was sampled. This clonotype was obtained from an adult with an advanced solid tumor such as melanoma, head and neck, liver or kidney cancer. The chain uses TRBV28 and TRBJ2-7, with 9 nucleotides matching TRBD1. The sample was CD4+ or CD8+ T cells sorted from blood, taken in a trial of the OX40 agonist ivuxolimab. The CDR3 bases are TGTGCCAGCAGAGGCCCCGGGACAGGGAAAACCTACGAGCAGTACTTC. Its translation: CASRGPGTGKTYEQYF.